The next 6 T cell receptor beta chains were all read from a single sample in a study of Ad26.COV2.S vaccination and SARS-CoV-2 variants (dated by TCRdb to the early 2020s). The label giving this sample's treatment or condition can be read as: over 15 received Ad26.COV2.S at low or high dose, single or two shots; a few received placebo; per-sample allocation not given. Repertoires of vaccine and placebo recipients were sequenced from samples collected on day 63 after the first injection. Library prep was done by the immunoSEQ multiplex PCR assay. The clones in this table, taken by TCRdb from immuneACCESS, are in-frame only. Not every clone is retained; where verified, under half of the shortfall comes from an unresolved V gene, and the cause of the rest is unknown. For this sample there are hundreds of thousands of clones; 80% to 90% appear just once. The biggest ten clones account for around 3.7% of the sample.

The specimen was peripheral blood, collected in a trial of Ad26.COV2.S vaccine versus placebo. Receptors originate from a person aged 18 to 65 who received the Ad26.COV2.S COVID-19 vaccine or a placebo.

This chain links TRBV11-3 with TRBJ2-2; maybe TRBD2 (5 bases). Trimming took 0 bases from V and 1 from J, leaving 6 bases between them. This CDR3 contains 15 residues. Per the germline V gene, CDR1 is SGHNT and CDR2 is YENEEA. CDR3 residues: CASSLDRGNTGELFF. CDR3 DNA: TGTGCCAGCAGCTTAGATCGGGGGAACACCGGGGAGCTGTTTTTT.

This clone was detected once. This chain uses TRBV3-1 (or the pseudogene TRBV3-2) with TRBJ1-1; D gene unclear. Germline lookup yields CDR1 LGHDT and CDR2 YNNKEL (reference sequence). V was shortened by 0 bases and J by 0 bases, with 14 bases between the two germline ends. The CDR3 runs to 17 residues. CDR3 nucleotide sequence: TGTGCCAGCAGCCAAGAGTATGGTGAAGGGTTGAACACTGAAGCTTTCTTT. It is translated as CASSQEYGEGLNTEAFF.

A few counts support this clone. The CDR3 sequence: CASGRDRDTYGYTF. CDR3 bases: TGTGCTAGTGGTCGGGACAGGGATACCTATGGCTACACCTTC. This chain uses TRBV12-5 with TRBJ1-2, with TRBD1 matching 9 bases. Germline V gene lookup returns CDR1 LGHNT and CDR2 FRNRAP. This CDR3 has 14 residues. V lost 5 bases and J lost 4; bases outside the gene matches: 5.

This chain links TRBV28 with TRBJ1-2; unclear D gene. This CDR3 is built from 11 residues. Germline V gives CDR1 MDHEN, CDR2 SYDVKM. V was clipped by 6 bases and J by 4 bases, with 6 bases between them. The CDR3 sequence: CASRRLYGYTF. As DNA, the CDR3 is TGTGCCAGCAGGAGACTCTATGGCTACACCTTC.

The chain uses TRBV3-1 (or the pseudogene TRBV3-2) and TRBJ2-5, with TRBD2 matching 10 bases. Germline V CDR1 and CDR2: LGHDT, YNNKEL (reference sequence). The V and J ends lost 4 bases and 4 bases, in that order; junction bases with no gene match: 6. The CDR3 length is 15 residues. The CDR3 DNA reads as TGTGCCAGCAGCCTGAGCGGGGGGGCCGGAGAGACCCAGTACTTC. Its translation: CASSLSGGAGETQYF.

Many counts were recorded for this clone. The chain has TRBV5-5 and TRBJ2-1; perhaps TRBD2 as D (5 bases). V dropped 1 base and J dropped 8 bases, with 10 bases sitting between them. This CDR3 contains 13 residues. Per the germline V gene, CDR1 is SGHKS and CDR2 is YYEKEE (reference sequence). CDR3 region: CASSLFSGDEQFF. For the CDR3, the DNA is TGTGCCAGCAGCTTGTTCAGCGGCGATGAGCAGTTCTTC.